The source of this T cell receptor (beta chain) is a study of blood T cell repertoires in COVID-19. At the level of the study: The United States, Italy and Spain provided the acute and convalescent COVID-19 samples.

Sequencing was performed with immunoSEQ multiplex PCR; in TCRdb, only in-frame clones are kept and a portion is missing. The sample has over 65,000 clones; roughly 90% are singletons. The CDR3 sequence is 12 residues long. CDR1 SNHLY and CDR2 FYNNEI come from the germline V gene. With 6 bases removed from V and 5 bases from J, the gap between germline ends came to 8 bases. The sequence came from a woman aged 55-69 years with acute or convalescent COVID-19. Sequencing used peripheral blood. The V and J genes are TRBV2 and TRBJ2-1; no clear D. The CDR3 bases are TGTGCCAGCAGGTCAGGCAACAATGAGCAGTTCTTC. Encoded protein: CASRSGNNEQFF.